These 28 T cell receptor beta chains originate from one sample sequenced in a study of blood T cell repertoires in COVID-19. The method was immunoSEQ multiplex PCR; TCRdb's version includes in-frame clones alone and lacks a portion of them. Of about 190,000 clones in the sample, almost 80% were seen once. Sequencing was performed on peripheral blood. These receptors came from a man aged 60 to 75 with active or convalescent COVID-19.

The chain links TRBV5-1 to TRBJ2-7; 8 bases align to TRBD1. CDR3 length equals 14 residues. CDR1 is SGHRS and CDR2 is YFSETQ in the germline V gene. Trimming took 4 bases from V and 7 from J; bases not matched to a gene: 10. CDR3 protein: CASSIRQGSGEQYF. The CDR3 nucleotides read TGCGCCAGCAGCATACGACAGGGGTCCGGGGAGCAGTACTTC.

V usage is TRBV18 and J usage is TRBJ2-7, with D perhaps TRBD2 (6 bases). V was trimmed by 0 bases and J by 9 bases, leaving 12 bases between them. CDR1 and CDR2 from the germline V gene are KGHSH and LQKENI. The CDR3 has 13 residues. DNA of the CDR3: TGTGCCAGCTCACCACCGGGGGGTGGGGTGCAGTACTTC. Translation gives CASSPPGGGVQYF.

This clone has only a few counts. The V gene is TRBV19, the J gene TRBJ1-3, with a possible D match to TRBD1 (6 bases). Germline V gene data show CDR1 as LNHDA and CDR2 as SQIVND (reference sequence). Trimming shortened V by 5 bases and J by 0 bases, and 14 bases separated the two germline ends. This CDR3 spans 16 amino acids. As DNA, the CDR3 is TGTGCCAGTAGTCTACAGGGCACCTTCTCTGGAAACACCATATATTTT. Amino acid sequence: CASSLQGTFSGNTIYF.

Points on this clone: The same CDR3 is also encoded by other DNA sequences in this sample. The rearrangement links TRBV6-2 or TRBV6-3 to TRBJ2-1; possibly TRBD2 for D (6 bases). The germline V gene encodes CDR1 MNHEY and CDR2 SVGEGT. The CDR3 covers 14 residues. V was pared by 5 bases and J by 7 bases, with 15 bases between. CDR3 sequence reads: CASSPGLAINEQFF. As DNA, the CDR3 is TGTGCCAGCAGTCCGGGACTTGCAATTAATGAGCAGTTCTTC.

This sequence joins TRBV28 and TRBJ1-5, with 9 bases fitting TRBD1. V shed 7 bases, J shed 7 bases, and the junction held 11 bases outside the gene matches. CDR3 length equals 15 residues. Germline V gene sequence: CDR1 MDHEN, CDR2 SYDVKM. CDR3 protein: CASKPQGAGGQPQHF. The CDR3 region has the DNA TGTGCCAGCAAGCCACAGGGGGCAGGCGGACAGCCCCAGCATTTT.

The chain joins TRBV7-7 to TRBJ1-5; D remains unclear. This CDR3 comprises 13 residues. The germline V and J ends were trimmed by 4 bases and 5 bases, with 9 bases remaining between them. Germline V gene data show CDR1 as SSHAT and CDR2 as FNYEAQ (reference sequence). For the CDR3, the DNA is TGTGCCAGCAGCTCCTCCCCGGATCAGCCCCAGCATTTT. It specifies CASSSSPDQPQHF.

The V call is TRBV21-1, the J call TRBJ2-1; the table's TRBD2 call for D was not verified on the DNA. TRBV21-1 is flagged as a pseudogene. CDR3 size: 18 residues. Here the CDR3 DNA reads TGTGCCAGCAGCACCCTTCCTCCTAGACTAGCGGCCTACAATGAGCAGTTCTTC. It translates to CASSTLPPRLAAYNEQFF.

J is TRBJ2-7 and V is TRBV5-5, with 8 bases aligning to TRBD1. Per the germline V gene, CDR1 is SGHKS and CDR2 is YYEKEE (reference sequence). The CDR3 runs to 14 residues. V trimming: 1 base; J trimming: 6 bases; junction bases outside the gene matches: 6. The CDR3, as DNA: TGTGCCAGCAGCTTGTCGGACAGGGTTCTCGAGCAGTACTTC. Its translation: CASSLSDRVLEQYF.

The chain links TRBV2 to TRBJ2-3; TRBD2 is a possible D gene (6 bases). CDR3 length: 11 residues. Trimming shortened V by 10 bases and J by 5 bases, and 10 bases separated the two germline ends. Germline V lookup: CDR1 SNHLY, CDR2 FYNNEI. CDR3 DNA sequence: TGTGCCACCGGGGGTGAAGATACGCAGTATTTT. Translation gives CATGGEDTQYF.

V and J are TRBV18 and TRBJ1-2; weak D call: TRBD1 (5 bases). V lost 6 bases and J lost 3, with 14 bases in between. Germline CDR1 and CDR2: KGHSH and LQKENI. The CDR3 loop spans 14 amino acids. CDR3 DNA: TGTGCCAGCTCTCCGTCGGGGGTCGACTATGGCTACACCTTC. Translating gives CASSPSGVDYGYTF. The full variable domain, its missing parts supplied by reference TRBV18 and TRBJ1-2, is NAGVMQNPRHLVRRRGQEARLRCSPMKGHSHVYWYRQLPEEGLKFMVYLQKENIIDESGMPKERFSAEFPKEGPSILRIQQVVRGDSAAYFCASSPSGVDYGYTFGSGTRLTVV.

This clone was seen just once. The chain is built from TRBV23-1 and TRBJ2-5; the match to TRBD1 covers 7 bases. TRBV23-1 falls under the ORF class, with uncertain function. This CDR3 has 13 amino acids. V shed 7 bases and J 4 bases; nucleotides not matched to a gene: 6. CDR3 protein: CASTCRGRETQYF. The CDR3 bases are TGCGCCAGCACCTGTAGGGGGCGAGAGACCCAGTACTTC.

The rearrangement links TRBV28 to TRBJ2-3; TRBD2 agrees at 11 bases. With V trimmed by 3 bases and J by 4 bases, 6 bases remained unmatched. Germline V gene data show CDR1 as MDHEN and CDR2 as SYDVKM. The CDR3 loop spans 16 amino acids. As DNA, the CDR3 is TGTGCCAGCAGTTTGAGGCTAGCGGGAGGAGCAGATACGCAGTATTTT. Amino acids: CASSLRLAGGADTQYF.

V gene TRBV4-2 combines with J gene TRBJ2-1, with TRBD1 identical over 8 bases. The CDR3 contains 16 residues. J lost 7 bases, V lost 4 bases, and 12 bases had no gene match. The V gene's germline CDR1 is LGHNA and CDR2 YNFKEQ. CDR3 coding DNA: TGTGCCAGCAGCCTCCCGACCGGACAGGGTTTAAATGAGCAGTTCTTC. Amino acids: CASSLPTGQGLNEQFF.

The rearrangement joins TRBV28 to TRBJ2-7, with D possibly being TRBD2 (5 bases). Deletions cut 8 bases from V and 5 bases from J, with 19 bases between. CDR1 and CDR2 (germline): MDHEN, SYDVKM. The CDR3 spans 14 residues. The CDR3: CASHSSPGIHEQYF. CDR3 nucleotide sequence: TGTGCCAGCCATAGCTCCCCGGGGATCCACGAGCAGTACTTC.

There are a few counts of this clone. The chain links TRBV7-9 to TRBJ1-1; D not certain. Germline V gene sequence: CDR1 SEHNR, CDR2 FQNEAQ (reference sequence). V was cut by 2 bases and J by 3 bases, with 10 bases left in between. The CDR3 runs 14 residues. CDR3 region: CASSLRREDTEAFF. The CDR3, as DNA: TGTGCCAGCAGCTTAAGACGGGAGGACACTGAAGCTTTCTTT.

The rearrangement joins TRBV24-1 to TRBJ2-5; possibly TRBD2 for D (6 bases). CDR3 length equals 17 residues. Germline CDR1 reads KGHDR; CDR2 reads SFDVKD. Trimming removed 4 bases at V and 3 bases at J, with 20 bases between. CDR3 in DNA: TGTGCCACCAGTGACCCCTCACGGGGGTCTTTCAAAGAGACCCAGTACTTC. It encodes CATSDPSRGSFKETQYF.

The chain uses TRBV7-2 and TRBJ2-2; a weak D match, TRBD2 (6 bases). The CDR3 loop spans 16 amino acids. V was cut by 5 bases and J by 2 bases, with 15 bases left in between. Looked up from germline, CDR1 is SGHTA and CDR2 is FQGNSA. Here the CDR3 reads CASSKGGTYNTGELFF. The DNA for the CDR3 is TGTGCCAGCAGCAAAGGCGGGACTTATAACACCGGGGAGCTGTTTTTT.

V is TRBV3-1 (or the pseudogene TRBV3-2) and J is TRBJ2-5, with 8 bases that match TRBD2. Per germline, CDR1 LGHDT and CDR2 YNNKEL (reference sequence). J was trimmed by 3 bases and V by 3 bases; bases with no gene match: 6. The CDR3 is 15 amino acids. The CDR3 nucleotides read TGTGCCAGCAGCCACCCGGGGGGGGGCGAAGAGACCCAGTACTTC. Its translation: CASSHPGGGEETQYF.

J is TRBJ2-2 and V is TRBV4-3; 9 bases match TRBD2. The CDR3 consists of 18 residues. Germline lookup yields CDR1 LGHNA and CDR2 YSLEER. With V trimmed by 0 bases and J by 5 bases, 10 bases remained unmatched. In DNA, the CDR3 is TGCGCCAGCAGCCAAGACACCGGGACTAGCTTGAGGACCGGGGAGCTGTTTTTT. Translation: CASSQDTGTSLRTGELFF.

This clone turned up a few times. The V call is TRBV6-5, the J call TRBJ2-5, with a tentative D call TRBD2 (6 bases). The germline V gene has CDR1 MNHEY and CDR2 SVGAGI. The V end lost 4 bases, the J end lost 9 bases, and 24 bases lay between the germline ends. The CDR3 spans 16 residues. The CDR3 protein is CASSSTYFQFGEAQYF. The DNA for the CDR3 is TGTGCCAGCAGTTCGACCTACTTTCAGTTTGGGGAGGCCCAGTACTTC.

The chain has TRBV10-3 and TRBJ2-2; 9 bases agree with TRBD2. From germline, CDR1 is ENHRY and CDR2 SYGVKD. The CDR3 contains 16 residues. The junction had 9 bases not matched to a gene; V was cut back by 4 bases and J by 6 bases. DNA for the CDR3: TGTGCCATCAGTGCGGTTAGCGGGAGTGGCGCCGGGGAGCTGTTTTTT. It codes for CAISAVSGSGAGELFF.

This clone has more than one count but fewer than ten. The rearrangement joins TRBV7-3 to TRBJ2-1, with D possibly being TRBD1 (9 bases). Deletions cut 5 bases from V and 5 bases from J, with 16 bases between. The CDR3 runs to 15 residues. Per the germline V gene, CDR1 is SGHTA and CDR2 is FQGTGA. CDR3 residues: CASSREGQGDNEQFF. As DNA, the CDR3 is TGTGCCAGCAGCCGGGAGGGACAGGGAGACAATGAGCAGTTCTTC.

The chain employs TRBV14 and TRBJ1-4; TRBD1 is a possible D gene (6 bases). Deletions cut 2 bases from V and 8 bases from J, with 9 bases between. CDR3 size: 13 residues. Germline assignment: CDR1 SGHDN and CDR2 FVKESK. CDR3 sequence (DNA): TGTGCCAGCAGCCAAACAGGGATGGAAAAACTGTTTTTT. As protein: CASSQTGMEKLFF.

The chain carries TRBV11-3 and TRBJ2-1; 13 bases agree with TRBD2. This CDR3 is 17 amino acids long. Germline CDR1 is SGHNT and CDR2 is YENEEA. J gave up 5 bases and V 5 bases, and 9 bases lay outside the gene matches. The CDR3 reads CASSLRPGLAGNNEQFF. CDR3 DNA sequence: TGTGCCAGCAGCCTAAGGCCGGGACTAGCGGGGAACAATGAGCAGTTCTTC.

The chain recombines TRBV6-6 with TRBJ2-2; 7 bases line up with TRBD1. V shed 7 bases, J shed 5 bases, and the junction held 4 bases outside the gene matches. Germline V gene sequence: CDR1 MNHNY, CDR2 SVGAGI (reference sequence). The CDR3 spans 13 residues. CDR3 nucleotide sequence: TGTGCCAGCACCTACAGGGGAACCGGGGAGCTGTTTTTT. This encodes CASTYRGTGELFF.

V is TRBV7-7 and J is TRBJ2-1; TRBD2 matches 8 bases. Germline CDR1 is SSHAT and CDR2 is FNYEAQ (reference sequence). V gave up 4 bases and J gave up 6 bases; unmatched junction bases: 5. This CDR3 contains 14 residues. In DNA form, the CDR3 reads TGTGCCAGCAGCTCGGGACTAGGCCTCAATGAGCAGTTCTTC. As protein: CASSSGLGLNEQFF.

J is TRBJ2-7 and V is TRBV10-3; weak D call: TRBD2 (6 bases). V was trimmed by 3 bases and J by 7 bases, leaving 10 bases between them. Germline lookup yields CDR1 ENHRY and CDR2 SYGVKD. The CDR3 extends over 12 amino acids. The chain's CDR3 is CAISETGGEQYF. In DNA form, the CDR3 reads TGTGCCATCAGTGAAACAGGAGGGGAGCAGTACTTC.

This clone was seen only a few times. V and J are TRBV19 and TRBJ2-7; 12 nucleotides line up with TRBD1. CDR3 length equals 13 residues. Trimming removed 8 bases from V and 6 bases from J; junction bases left unmatched: 5. The germline V gene has CDR1 LNHDA and CDR2 SQIVND (reference sequence). The CDR3 region is CASAGTGGFEQYF. CDR3 sequence (DNA): TGTGCCAGTGCCGGGACAGGGGGCTTCGAGCAGTACTTC.